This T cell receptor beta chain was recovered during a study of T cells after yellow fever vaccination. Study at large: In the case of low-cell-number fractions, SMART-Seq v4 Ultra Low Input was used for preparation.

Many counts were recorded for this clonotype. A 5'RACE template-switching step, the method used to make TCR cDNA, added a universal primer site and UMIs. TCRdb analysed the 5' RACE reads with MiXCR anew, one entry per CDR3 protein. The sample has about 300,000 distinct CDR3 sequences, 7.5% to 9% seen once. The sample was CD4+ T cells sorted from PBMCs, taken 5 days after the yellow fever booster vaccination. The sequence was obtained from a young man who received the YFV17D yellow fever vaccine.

CDR3 protein: CASAGRQGEGYEQYF. Written as DNA, the CDR3 is TGCGCCAGCGCTGGACGGCAGGGTGAGGGATACGAGCAGTACTTC. The chain uses TRBV4-3 and TRBJ2-7; D is possibly TRBD1 or TRBD2 (5 bases each). Trimming shortened V by 8 bases and J by 4 bases, and 21 bases separated the two germline ends. This CDR3 comprises 15 residues. Germline V CDR1 and CDR2: LGHNA, YSLEER.